The clone carrying this T cell receptor beta chain was counted only a few times. Its antigen is still unknown. Trimming removed 4 bases from V and 5 bases from J, with 23 bases in between. Per germline, CDR1 LGHNA and CDR2 YSLEER. The CDR3 consists of 17 residues. TCRdb ran MiXCR on the 5' RACE reads and lists one entry per CDR3 protein. This table has roughly 230,000 distinct CDR3 sequences, about 8.9% appearing once. These data come from a study of identical twins. Study conclusions and caveats: Excess sharing by twins proved weaker in beta out-of-frame sequences. Abundant beta clonotypes from cord blood had fewer insertions, unlike memory repertoires, which showed none.

In addition, the sample was reused for a study of yellow fever vaccine responses in identical twins.

The sample was CD8+ T cells sorted from blood. The chain combines TRBV4-3 with TRBJ2-5, with a weak D call TRBD2 (6 bases). The TCR was taken from a woman between 18 and 30 years old in good health. The CDR3 here is CASSRTLGTLEKETQYF. The CDR3 nucleotides are TGCGCCAGCAGCCGCACCCTCGGGACTTTAGAAAAGGAGACCCAGTACTTC.